What follows describes a single TCR beta chain. The repertoire was sequenced with immunoSEQ multiplex PCR; TCRdb's copy has only in-frame clones and lacks some. This table holds around 110,000 clones, over 90% found once. These data originate in a study of control samples from healthy donors and cancer patients. Sequencing used blood. This sequence originates from a man aged 30-40 years in good health.

This CDR3 is CASSFSGSHGYTF. CDR3 nucleotides: TGTGCCAGCAGCTTTTCGGGGTCACATGGCTACACCTTC. V is TRBV5-6 and J is TRBJ1-2; D is unclear. Trimming stripped 2 bases from V and 6 bases from J, with 11 bases between. The CDR3 has 13 amino acids. CDR1 and CDR2 (germline): SGHDT, YYEEEE.